One TCR beta chain is described in this entry. This sample is part of a study of shared clonotypes between healthy human individuals. CD45RO-negative, CCR7-positively selected cells formed the naive CD8 fraction, excluding terminally differentiated effector memory CD45RA+ cells. The protocol was immunoSEQ multiplex PCR, while the TCRdb copy is restricted to in-frame clones and leaves out a portion. Among around 650,000 clones listed, about 96% were seen once. The receptor's source is a woman aged 25 to 39 in good health. Input material: naive CD8+ T cells sorted from blood.

CDR3 sequence (DNA): TGTGCCAGCCAGTTTGGAATGAACACTGAAGCTTTCTTT. This codes for CASQFGMNTEAFF. This chain links TRBV28 with TRBJ1-1; D not certain. The CDR3 has 13 residues. V dropped 8 bases and J dropped 0 bases, with 10 bases sitting between them. The germline CDR1 and CDR2 sequences are MDHEN and SYDVKM.